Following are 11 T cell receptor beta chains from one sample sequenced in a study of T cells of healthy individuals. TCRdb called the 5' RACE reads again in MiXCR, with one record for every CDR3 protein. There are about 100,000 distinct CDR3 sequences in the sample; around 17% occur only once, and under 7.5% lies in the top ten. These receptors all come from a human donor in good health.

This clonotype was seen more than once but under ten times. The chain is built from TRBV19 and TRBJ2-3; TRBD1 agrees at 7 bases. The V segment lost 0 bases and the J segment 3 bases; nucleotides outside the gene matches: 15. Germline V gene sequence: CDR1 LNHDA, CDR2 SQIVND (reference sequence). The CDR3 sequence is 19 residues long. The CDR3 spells CASSIDGYGTATLTDTQYF. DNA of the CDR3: TGTGCCAGTAGTATAGATGGGTATGGGACAGCGACTCTAACAGATACGCAGTATTTT.

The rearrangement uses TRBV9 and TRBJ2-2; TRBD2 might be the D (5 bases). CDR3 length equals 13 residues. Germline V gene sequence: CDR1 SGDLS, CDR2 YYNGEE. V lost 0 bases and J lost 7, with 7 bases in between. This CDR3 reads CASSVAGFGELFF. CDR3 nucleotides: TGTGCCAGCAGCGTAGCGGGATTCGGGGAGCTGTTTTTT.

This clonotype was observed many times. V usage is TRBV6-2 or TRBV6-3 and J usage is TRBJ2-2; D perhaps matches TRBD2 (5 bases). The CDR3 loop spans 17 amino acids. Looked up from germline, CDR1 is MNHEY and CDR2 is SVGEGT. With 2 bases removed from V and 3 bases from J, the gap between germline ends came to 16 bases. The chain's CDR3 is CASSYPPGGGDTGELFF. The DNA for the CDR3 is TGTGCCAGCAGTTACCCACCTGGAGGTGGGGACACCGGGGAGCTGTTTTTT.

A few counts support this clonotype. This chain's CDR3 is CASSPGANVLTF. The CDR3 bases are TGTGCCAGCAGCCCTGGGGCCAACGTCCTGACTTTC. The V and J genes are TRBV11-2 and TRBJ2-6; D gene unclear. The germline V gene encodes CDR1 SGHAT and CDR2 FQNNGV. V lost 5 bases and J lost 2, with 1 base in between. The CDR3 is 12 residues long.

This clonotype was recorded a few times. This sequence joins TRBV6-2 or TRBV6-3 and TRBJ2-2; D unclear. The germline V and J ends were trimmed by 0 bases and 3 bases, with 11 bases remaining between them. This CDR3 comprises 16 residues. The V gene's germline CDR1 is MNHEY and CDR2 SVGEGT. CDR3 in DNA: TGTGCCAGCAGTTACTCGGCACCTGGGGACACCGGGGAGCTGTTTTTT. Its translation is CASSYSAPGDTGELFF.

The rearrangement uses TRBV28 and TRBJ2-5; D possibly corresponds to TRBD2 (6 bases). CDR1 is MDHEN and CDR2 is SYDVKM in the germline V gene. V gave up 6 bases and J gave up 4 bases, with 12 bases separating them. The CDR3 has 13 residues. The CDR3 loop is CASSPSDRETQYF. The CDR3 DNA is TGTGCCAGCAGCCCTAGCGATCGAGAGACCCAGTACTTC.

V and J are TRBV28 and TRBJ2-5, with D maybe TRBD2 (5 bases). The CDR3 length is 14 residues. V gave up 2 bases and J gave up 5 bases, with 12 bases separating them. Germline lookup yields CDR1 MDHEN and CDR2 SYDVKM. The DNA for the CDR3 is TGTGCCAGCAGTTTAATGGCACGGGGTGAGACCCAGTACTTC. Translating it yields CASSLMARGETQYF. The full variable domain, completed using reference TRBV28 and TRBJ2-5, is DVKVTQSSRYLVKRTGEKVFLECVQDMDHENMFWYRQDPGLGLRLIYFSYDVKMKEKGDIPEGYSVSREKKERFSLILESASTNQTSMYLCASSLMARGETQYFGPGTRLLVL.

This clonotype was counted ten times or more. CDR3 bases: TGTGCCAGCAGTTCCGGGACAGGATTCGGCCTTGACACTGAAGCTTTCTTT. Its protein product is CASSSGTGFGLDTEAFF. This chain uses TRBV28 with TRBJ1-1, with TRBD1 identical over 8 bases. V shed 4 bases and J 3 bases; nucleotides not matched to a gene: 13. CDR1 is MDHEN, CDR2 SYDVKM, per germline. CDR3 length equals 17 residues.

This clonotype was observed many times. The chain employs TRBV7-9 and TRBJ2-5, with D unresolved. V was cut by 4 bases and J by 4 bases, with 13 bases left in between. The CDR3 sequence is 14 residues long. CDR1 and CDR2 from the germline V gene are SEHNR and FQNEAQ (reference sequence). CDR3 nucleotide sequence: TGTGCCAGCAGCTATAGGCGTGGTGGAGAGACCCAGTACTTC. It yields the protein CASSYRRGGETQYF.

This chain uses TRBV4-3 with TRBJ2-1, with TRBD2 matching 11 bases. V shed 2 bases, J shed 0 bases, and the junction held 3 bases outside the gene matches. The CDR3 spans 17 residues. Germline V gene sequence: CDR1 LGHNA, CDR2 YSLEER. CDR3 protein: CASSQTSGSYSYNEQFF. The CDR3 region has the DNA TGCGCCAGCAGCCAAACTAGCGGGAGCTACTCCTACAATGAGCAGTTCTTC.

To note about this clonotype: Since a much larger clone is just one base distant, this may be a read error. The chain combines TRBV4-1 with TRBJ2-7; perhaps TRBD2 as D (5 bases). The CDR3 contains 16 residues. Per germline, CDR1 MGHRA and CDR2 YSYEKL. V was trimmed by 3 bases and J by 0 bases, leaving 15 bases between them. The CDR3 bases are TGCGCCAGCAGCCATGGACGGAGGCCGTACTCCTACGAGCAGTACTTC. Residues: CASSHGRRPYSYEQYF.